The rows below give T cell receptor beta chains drawn from one sample of a study of molecular identifiers for immune sequencing clone quantification. TCRdb itself ran the PCR reads through MiXCR, one entry per CDR3 protein. The table has 15,000 to 20,000 distinct CDR3 sequences, over 20% seen once. The sequencing input was naive CD8+ T cells from blood, with Jurkat cell RNA spiked in. The receptors derive from a human donor in good health. Some libraries in this study had Jurkat cell RNA spiked in. Both conserved end residues are part of each CDR3. D genes are given only for firm matches. Rows may omit the clone size; those that give it use once, few, many or a size class.

TRBJ2-7,medium-sized,TRBD2,TRBV4-3,CASSLGTSGNEQYF,TGCGCCAGCAGCCTAGGGACTAGCGGGAACGAGCAGTACTTC
TRBJ2-1,medium-sized,TRBD2,TRBV20-1,CSALTSGSWDEQFF,TGCAGTGCTCTCACTAGCGGGAGTTGGGATGAGCAGTTCTTC
TRBJ2-7,many,TRBD1,TRBV29-1,CSAAGTGMREQYF,TGCAGCGCTGCCGGGACAGGGATGCGGGAGCAGTACTTC
TRBJ2-6,many,TRBD1,TRBV20-1,CSARDDRAGANVLTF,TGCAGTGCTAGAGACGACAGGGCTGGGGCCAACGTCCTGACTTTC
TRBJ2-7,NA,NA,TRBV2,CASSEGLTYEQYF,TGTGCCAGCAGTGAAGGGTTAACCTACGAGCAGTACTTC
TRBJ2-1,medium-sized,NA,TRBV9,CASSGTYNEQFF,TGTGCCAGCTCCGGAACCTACAATGAGCAGTTCTTC
TRBJ2-3,NA,TRBD2,TRBV29-1,CSVEDMLADASTDTQYF,TGCAGCGTTGAAGATATGCTAGCGGATGCTAGCACAGATACGCAGTATTTT
TRBJ2-7,NA,NA,TRBV7-9,CASSEGAGGSLGEQYF,TGTGCCAGCAGCGAGGGGGCTGGCGGGAGTTTAGGCGAGCAGTACTTC
TRBJ2-5,NA,TRBD2,TRBV28,CASSFVSGGEWEETQYF,TGTGCCAGCAGTTTCGTCAGCGGGGGTGAGTGGGAAGAGACCCAGTACTTC
TRBJ2-1,medium-sized,NA,TRBV28,CASSLGGLDEQFF,TGTGCCAGCAGTCTGGGGGGATTAGATGAGCAGTTCTTC
TRBJ2-7,many,NA,TRBV6-2/TRBV6-3,CASSARTSSYEQYF,TGTGCCAGCAGTGCCAGGACGAGCTCCTACGAGCAGTACTTC
TRBJ2-2,many,NA,TRBV7-7,CASSSSPSTGELFF,TGTGCCAGCAGCTCCAGTCCTTCCACCGGGGAGCTGTTTTTT
TRBJ2-1,few,NA,TRBV9,CASSVDRASYNEQFF,TGTGCCAGCAGCGTAGATAGGGCCTCCTACAATGAGCAGTTCTTC
TRBJ2-7,medium-sized,TRBD2,TRBV12-3/TRBV12-4,CASSLWPGGAYEQYF,TGTGCCAGCAGTTTATGGCCCGGGGGGGCCTACGAGCAGTACTTC
TRBJ2-5,few,TRBD1,TRBV28,CASRTGGWETQYF,TGTGCCAGCAGAACAGGGGGCTGGGAGACCCAGTACTTC
TRBJ2-7,NA,TRBD1,TRBV20-1,CSARPQGRIYEQYF,TGCAGTGCTAGACCACAGGGGCGAATCTACGAGCAGTACTTC
TRBJ2-1,NA,NA,TRBV28,CASRPPVPGVNEQFF,TGTGCCAGCCGACCCCCCGTACCAGGGGTGAATGAGCAGTTCTTC
TRBJ2-1,NA,NA,TRBV11-2,CASSSPRDWEQFF,TGTGCCAGCAGCTCCCCGCGGGACTGGGAGCAGTTCTTC
TRBJ2-5,medium-sized,NA,TRBV7-9,CASSVPGSQETQYF,TGTGCCAGCAGCGTCCCGGGATCTCAAGAGACCCAGTACTTC
TRBJ2-7,NA,NA,TRBV6-1,CASSEMYTYEQYF,TGTGCCAGCAGTGAAATGTACACTTACGAGCAGTACTTC
TRBJ2-1,NA,NA,TRBV28,CASSPPGEQFF,TGTGCCAGCAGTCCACCGGGAGAGCAGTTCTTC
TRBJ2-2,few,NA,TRBV11-2,CASSDSWGHRELFF,TGTGCCAGCAGCGACTCATGGGGGCACCGGGAGCTGTTTTTT
TRBJ2-1,many,TRBD2,TRBV5-1,CASSLASGYNEQFF,TGCGCCAGCAGCTTGGCTAGCGGCTACAATGAGCAGTTCTTC
TRBJ2-1,medium-sized,TRBD2,TRBV24-1,CATSDPGVAGVNEQFF,TGTGCCACCAGTGACCCTGGGGTAGCGGGAGTGAATGAGCAGTTCTTC
TRBJ1-5,medium-sized,NA,TRBV6-2/TRBV6-3,CASSLSPRQPQHF,TGTGCCAGCAGTTTATCGCCGCGGCAGCCCCAGCATTTT
TRBJ2-2,NA,NA,TRBV7-2,CASSLGGSGELFF,TGTGCCAGCAGCTTAGGAGGGTCAGGGGAGCTGTTTTTT
TRBJ2-7,medium-sized,NA,TRBV4-3,CASSPAGSYEQYF,TGTGCCAGCAGCCCAGCGGGCTCCTACGAGCAGTACTTC
TRBJ2-1,many,TRBD2,TRBV4-3,CASSPGLAGGSSYNEQFF,TGCGCCAGCAGCCCCGGACTAGCGGGAGGGAGCTCCTACAATGAGCAGTTCTTC
TRBJ2-7,many,TRBD2,TRBV3-1,CASSLPGLAAIYEQYF,TGTGCCAGCAGCCTACCGGGACTAGCGGCAATCTACGAGCAGTACTTC
TRBJ2-2,many,TRBD1,TRBV9,CASSASGTGDATGELFF,TGTGCCAGCAGCGCCTCCGGGACAGGGGATGCTACCGGGGAGCTGTTTTTT
TRBJ2-1,many,TRBD1,TRBV24-1,CATSDFRDSNEQFF,TGTGCCACCAGTGATTTTAGGGACAGCAATGAGCAGTTCTTC
TRBJ1-5,many,NA,TRBV5-1,CASSWLGGQPQHF,TGCGCCAGCAGCTGGCTGGGGGGTCAGCCCCAGCATTTT
TRBJ2-6,few,NA,TRBV4-1,CASNTGAGANVLTF,TGCGCCAGCAACACCGGGGCTGGGGCCAACGTCCTGACTTTC
TRBJ2-1,medium-sized,NA,TRBV4-2,CASSQDRDTPLIEQFF,TGTGCCAGCAGCCAAGACCGGGACACCCCATTAATTGAGCAGTTCTTC
TRBJ1-6,many,NA,TRBV11-2,CASSLEGTWDNSPLHF,TGTGCCAGCAGCTTAGAAGGGACATGGGATAATTCACCCCTCCACTTT
TRBJ2-7,medium-sized,NA,TRBV7-2,CASSLGPADSYEQYF,TGTGCCAGCAGCTTAGGTCCAGCGGACTCCTACGAGCAGTACTTC
TRBJ2-5,NA,TRBD1,TRBV12-3/TRBV12-4,CASSRKGARGETQYF,TGTGCCAGCAGCCGGAAGGGGGCTCGGGGAGAGACCCAGTACTTC
TRBJ2-2,medium-sized,NA,TRBV2,CASRGDTGELFF,TGTGCCAGCAGAGGGGACACCGGGGAGCTGTTTTTT
TRBJ2-7,NA,NA,TRBV12-3/TRBV12-4,CASSLDGLEQYF,TGTGCCAGCAGTTTAGATGGGCTCGAGCAGTACTTC
TRBJ2-7,medium-sized,TRBD1,TRBV7-9,CASSPPDRDRYEQYF,TGTGCCAGCAGCCCCCCGGACAGGGATCGTTACGAGCAGTACTTC
TRBJ2-7,many,NA,TRBV6-2/TRBV6-3,CASSPDNDEQYF,TGTGCCAGCAGTCCGGACAATGACGAGCAGTACTTC
TRBJ1-4,NA,NA,TRBV10-3,CAISESWHTWDEKLFF,TGTGCCATCAGTGAGTCCTGGCACACATGGGATGAAAAACTGTTTTTT
TRBJ2-7,many,NA,TRBV7-2,CASSYYTGPYEQYF,TGTGCCAGCAGTTATTATACAGGGCCCTACGAGCAGTACTTC
TRBJ2-5,NA,NA,TRBV7-6,CASSLNQETQYF,TGTGCCAGCAGCTTAAACCAAGAGACCCAGTACTTC
TRBJ2-7,NA,NA,TRBV20-1,CSARPNASREQYF,TGCAGTGCTAGACCGAACGCCTCCCGCGAGCAGTACTTC
TRBJ2-2,many,NA,TRBV19,CASLRENTGELFF,TGTGCCAGTCTCAGAGAGAACACCGGGGAGCTGTTTTTT
TRBJ2-2,few,NA,TRBV29-1,CSVEATSGELFF,TGCAGCGTTGAAGCCACTTCTGGGGAGCTGTTTTTT
TRBJ2-5,medium-sized,NA,TRBV15,CATSVRQRVQETQYF,TGTGCCACCAGCGTCCGGCAGAGAGTCCAAGAGACCCAGTACTTC
TRBJ2-1,few,NA,TRBV7-2,CASSTTQSPGEQFF,TGTGCCAGCAGCACCACGCAGAGCCCAGGGGAGCAGTTCTTC
TRBJ2-1,medium-sized,NA,TRBV6-2/TRBV6-3,CASSYSSGWSSGTYNEQFF,TGTGCCAGCAGTTACTCGAGTGGGTGGAGTAGCGGCACCTACAATGAGCAGTTCTTC
TRBJ2-3,many,NA,TRBV4-1,CASSQLALSDTDTQYF,TGCGCCAGCAGCCAGCTGGCCCTTTCAGACACAGATACGCAGTATTTT
TRBJ2-7,many,TRBD1,TRBV12-3/TRBV12-4,CASSLGTGVQYEQYF,TGTGCCAGCAGTTTAGGGACAGGGGTTCAGTACGAGCAGTACTTC
TRBJ2-1,medium-sized,TRBD2,TRBV4-1,CASRSSGTYNEQFF,TGCGCCAGCAGATCAAGCGGGACTTACAATGAGCAGTTCTTC
TRBJ2-5,NA,NA,TRBV15,CATSRDQAVVQTQYF,TGTGCCACCAGCAGAGATCAAGCGGTGGTCCAGACCCAGTACTTC
TRBJ2-2,NA,TRBD2,TRBV7-3,CASSLTGGGTGELFF,TGTGCCAGCAGCTTGACCGGGGGGGGCACCGGGGAGCTGTTTTTT